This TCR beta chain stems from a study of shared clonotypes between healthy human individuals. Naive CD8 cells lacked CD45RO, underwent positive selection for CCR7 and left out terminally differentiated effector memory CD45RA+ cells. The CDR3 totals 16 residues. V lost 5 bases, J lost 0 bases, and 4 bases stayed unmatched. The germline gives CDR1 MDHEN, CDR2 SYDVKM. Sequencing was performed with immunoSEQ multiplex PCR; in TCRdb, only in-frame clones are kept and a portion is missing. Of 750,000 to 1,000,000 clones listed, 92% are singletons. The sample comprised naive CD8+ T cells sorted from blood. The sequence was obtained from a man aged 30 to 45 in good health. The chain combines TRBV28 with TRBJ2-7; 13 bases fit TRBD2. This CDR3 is CASSPGTSGASYEQYF. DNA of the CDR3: TGTGCCAGCAGTCCTGGGACTAGCGGGGCCTCCTACGAGCAGTACTTC.